Presented here are 11 T cell receptor beta chains from one specimen sequenced in a study of identical twins. TCRdb re-analysed the 5' RACE reads in MiXCR, keeping a single row per CDR3 protein. This sample has around 490,000 distinct CDR3 sequences, with 15% found just once. The same specimen was also included in a second study, on yellow fever vaccine responses in identical twins.

Specimen: CD4+ T cells sorted from blood. The receptors were gathered from a woman aged 18-30 years in good health.

This clonotype was recorded at least ten times. V is TRBV6-1 and J is TRBJ1-2; no clear D. Germline V gene sequence: CDR1 MNHNS, CDR2 SASEGT. This CDR3 comprises 13 residues. V lost 5 bases and J lost 6, with 13 bases in between. This chain's CDR3 is CASSPRGRNGYTF. The CDR3 nucleotides are TGTGCCAGCAGTCCCCGAGGGCGGAATGGCTACACCTTC.

The genes are TRBV29-1 and TRBJ2-7; D is unclear. V lost 2 bases and J 7 bases, leaving 12 bases between the germline ends. This CDR3 has 12 residues. CDR1 is SQVTM, CDR2 ANQGSEA, per germline. The CDR3 region is CSVETVGSEQYF. The DNA of the CDR3 is TGCAGCGTTGAAACGGTGGGTTCGGAGCAGTACTTC.

This clonotype has just a few counts. The CDR3 region is CYRVGTDTQYF. The CDR3 DNA is TGTTACAGGGTCGGCACAGATACGCAGTATTTT. The chain joins TRBV21-1 to TRBJ2-3; the table assigns TRBD1, which was not confirmed against the DNA. TRBV21-1 corresponds to a pseudogene. The length of the CDR3 is 11 residues.

This clonotype was seen at least ten times. The V and J genes are TRBV12-3 or TRBV12-4 and TRBJ1-1; the D is unclear. The CDR3 spans 14 residues. V was trimmed by 2 bases and J by 1 base, leaving 8 bases between them. Written as DNA, the CDR3 is TGTGCCAGCAGTTTATTCCCAGAGAACACTGAAGCTTTCTTT. Protein sequence: CASSLFPENTEAFF.

The chain uses TRBV2 and TRBJ1-5; tentative D call: TRBD1 (6 bases). V gave up 0 bases and J gave up 6 bases, with 12 bases separating them. The V gene's germline CDR1 is SNHLY and CDR2 FYNNEI. The length of the CDR3 is 15 residues. This CDR3 reads CASSEAAGAGQPQHF. CDR3 bases: TGTGCCAGCAGTGAAGCAGCAGGGGCTGGTCAGCCCCAGCATTTT.

The table lists this clonotype with a few counts. The chain carries TRBV5-1 and TRBJ2-1; TRBD2 might be the D (6 bases). With 0 bases removed from V and 4 bases from J, the gap between germline ends came to 11 bases. CDR1 is SGHRS and CDR2 is YFSETQ in the germline V gene. The CDR3 totals 15 residues. In DNA, the CDR3 is TGCGCCAGCAGCTTGGAGACTAGTGGTTACAATGAGCAGTTCTTC. It translates to CASSLETSGYNEQFF.

This clonotype was seen a few times. This chain connects TRBV7-3 to TRBJ2-1, with TRBD1 as a possible D gene (7 bases). V was pared by 5 bases and J by 5 bases, with 16 bases between. The CDR3 extends over 15 amino acids. Germline V gives CDR1 SGHTA, CDR2 FQGTGA. The CDR3 loop reads CASSPGGRPDNEQFF. DNA of the CDR3: TGTGCCAGCAGCCCAGGGGGGAGGCCGGACAATGAGCAGTTCTTC. Drawing the rest from reference TRBV7-3 and TRBJ2-1, the complete variable domain is GAGVSQTPSNKVTEKGKYVELRCDPISGHTALYWYRQSLGQGPEFLIYFQGTGAADDSGLPNDRFFAVRPEGSVSTLKIQRTERGDSAVYLCASSPGGRPDNEQFFGPGTRLTVL.

The V call is TRBV4-1, the J call TRBJ2-1, with TRBD2 matching over 11 bases. Germline-derived CDR1 and CDR2 are MGHRA and YSYEKL. The CDR3 is 17 amino acids. V lost 2 bases to trimming and J lost 3 bases; unmatched junction nucleotides: 6. This CDR3 reads CASSQPAGTSGYNEQFF. CDR3 sequence (DNA): TGCGCCAGCAGCCAACCCGCCGGGACTAGCGGCTACAATGAGCAGTTCTTC.

There are a few counts of this clonotype. This chain connects TRBV5-1 to TRBJ2-3; TRBD2 aligns across 12 bases. With 4 bases clipped from V and 3 bases from J, the junction kept 6 bases outside the gene matches. The CDR3 loop spans 16 amino acids. Per germline, CDR1 SGHRS and CDR2 YFSETQ. CDR3 sequence reads: CASSAGLAGMTDTQYF. The CDR3 DNA sequence: TGCGCCAGCAGCGCCGGACTAGCGGGAATGACAGATACGCAGTATTTT.

The V gene is TRBV5-1, the J gene TRBJ1-6, with 7 bases matching TRBD1. Per the germline V gene, CDR1 is SGHRS and CDR2 is YFSETQ. The CDR3 spans 15 residues. Trimming took 6 bases from V and 6 from J; bases not matched to a gene: 9. The CDR3 region is CASKTGTDANSPLHF. CDR3 nucleotides: TGCGCCAGCAAGACAGGGACTGACGCTAATTCACCCCTCCACTTT.

J is TRBJ2-5 and V is TRBV3-1, with 7 positions matching TRBD2. The length of the CDR3 is 18 residues. V was pared by 0 bases and J by 2 bases, with 12 bases of the junction left unmatched. Looked up from germline, CDR1 is LGHDT and CDR2 is YNNKEL (reference sequence). The CDR3 DNA reads TGTGCCAGCAGCCAAGATGTAGTAGCGGGCAATATTCAAGAGACCCAGTACTTC. Protein: CASSQDVVAGNIQETQYF.